This T cell receptor beta chain was found in a study of Ad26.COV2.S vaccination and SARS-CoV-2 variants (dated by TCRdb to the early 2020s). With regard to the full study: Donors in the vaccine arm were drawn from COV1001, a phase I-IIa trial of Ad26.COV2.S in healthy adults that was multicentre, randomized, double-blind and placebo-controlled. Throughout the experiments and outcome assessment, investigators stayed blinded to trial group allocation. The TCR-sequenced set comprised about 32 samples: some 19 Ad26.COV2.S vaccine recipients, 5 placebo recipients and 8 SARS-CoV-2 convalescent individuals. Trial participants were randomized into five groups of five, in which low-dose or high-dose Ad26.COV2.S was given once or twice, or placebo was given on both occasions. Dosing of Ad26.COV2.S was intramuscular, at either 5x10^10 or 1x10^11 viral particles, delivered as one shot or as two shots spaced 56 days apart. TCRbeta repertoire sequencing was used to assess the specificity and breadth of SARS-CoV-2-reactive T cell receptors after Ad26.COV2.S vaccination.

As to this clone: The clone's antigen remains unknown. No base quality values were provided; no much bigger clone lies one nucleotide off.

The paper as a whole reports these results and caveats: Comparable non-spike TCR breadth was observed between vaccine and placebo recipients, consistent with only spike being contained in the vaccine. Higher spike-specific TCR breadth was observed in Ad26.COV2.S recipients than in placebo recipients (P = 0.0014). The study was not powered to compare responses between vaccine doses or regimens. The authors noted that the TCR breadth and depth analyses may have underestimated total T cell responses. After vaccination, spike-specific CD8+ and CD4+ T cell responses were reported to show substantial breadth.

The label giving this sample's treatment or condition can be read as: around 19 received Ad26.COV2.S at low or high dose, single or two shots; about 5 received placebo; per-sample allocation not given. For vaccine and placebo recipients, repertoires were sequenced using samples collected on day 63 after the first injection. Cohort 1b enrolled about two dozen adults aged 18-55 years at a single site in Boston, USA, between 29 July and 7 August 2020. Ad26.COV2.S consisted of a replication-incompetent adenovirus type 26 vector by which a prefusion-stabilized SARS-CoV-2 spike protein from the original Wuhan strain was expressed. The cysteine opens and the phenylalanine closes a CDR3 of 15 amino acids. The read is trimmed to its CDR3 DNA, 45 bases read in frame from base 1. CDR1 and CDR2 are read off the germline V gene as SGHTA and FQGNSA. V is pared back by 0 bases and J by 4 bases, with 10 bases lying between the germline termini.

The immunoSEQ Assay was used to sequence TCRbeta CDR3 regions. After extraction, genomic DNA underwent amplification by bias-controlled multiplex PCR, followed by high-throughput sequencing. The authors processed their data as follows. Collapsing and filtering of sequences were performed to quantify the absolute abundance of each unique TCRbeta CDR3 region. Usable DNA was measured by amplifying reference genes present in all nucleated cells, and TCRbeta template counts were normalized to that usable DNA to estimate T cell fraction. Repertoire TCRs were annotated as SARS-CoV-2-specific by exact matching of V gene, CDR3 amino acid sequence and J gene to a known reactive TCR set. MIRA supplied the reference SARS-CoV-2 TCR set, which was filtered for enrichment in COVID-19-positive ImmuneCODE repertoires so that public or cross-reactive TCRs were removed. Based on the MIRA antigens, annotated TCRs were further analysed at the level of specific ORF or position within ORF. Depth was the summed frequency of annotated unique rearrangements, while breadth was defined as annotated unique rearrangements over total unique productive rearrangements. Two-sided Wilcoxon rank-sum tests were used to compare TCR breadth between groups. This immuneACCESS table, as held by TCRdb, lists in-frame sequences with V and J called but not all clones. Of the missing ones, under half trace to an unresolved V gene in checked studies; the others have no known cause. Clone size and V and J calls were adopted from that table, with D and trimming inferred from the DNA. The sample yields 500,000 or so clones; 89% were counted once. The ten largest clones capture just over 2.5% of the sample.

The specimen comprised peripheral blood, sampled in a trial of Ad26.COV2.S vaccine versus placebo. The clonotype comes from a person between 18 and 60 years old who received the Ad26.COV2.S COVID-19 vaccine or a placebo. This chain joins TRBV7-2 to TRBJ2-1; the D gene remains uncertain. The nucleotide sequence is TGTGCCAGCAGCTTAGCACCAGAACCTTACAATGAGCAGTTCTTC. Translation gives CASSLAPEPYNEQFF.